This is a list of T cell receptor beta chains from one sample in a study of CD8+CD57+ T cells in acquired aplastic anemia. Each CDR3 protein is one row after TCRdb ran MiXCR on the reads. This sample has around 79,000 distinct CDR3 sequences, with 55% to 75% found just once. Sample: sorted CD4+, CD8+, or CD8+CD57+ T cells (not recorded which) from PBMCs. These receptor sequences come from a human donor with aplastic anemia. CDR3s include the opening cysteine and the closing phenylalanine or tryptophan. A D gene is named only where the DNA matches it firmly. Clone size is given for some rows only: seen once, a few or many times, or a class if the clone is expanded.

j_call | clone_size | v_call | d_call | cdr3_length | cdr3_aa | cdr3_nt
TRBJ2-5 | NA | TRBV20-1 | TRBD2 | 15 | CSARDPGRAGETQYF | TGCAGTGCTAGAGATCCGGGGAGGGCGGGAGAGACCCAGTACTTC
TRBJ1-4 | NA | TRBV20-1 | TRBD1 | 16 | CSVTDRGRTTNEKLFF | TGCAGTGTTACGGACAGGGGGCGTACAACTAATGAAAAACTGTTTTTT
TRBJ2-7 | few | TRBV15 | TRBD1 | 14 | CATSRGTGGYEQYF | TGTGCCACCAGCAGAGGGACAGGGGGCTACGAGCAGTACTTC
TRBJ1-1 | NA | TRBV4-2 | TRBD1 | 15 | CASRVRGQVNTEAFF | TGTGCCAGCAGAGTCCGGGGACAGGTGAACACTGAAGCTTTCTTT
TRBJ1-2 | NA | TRBV9 | TRBD1 | 15 | CASSVGDRDNYGYTF | TGTGCCAGCAGCGTAGGGGACAGGGATAACTATGGCTACACCTTC
TRBJ2-2 | NA | TRBV4-1 | NA | 14 | CASSQGLSTGELFF | TGCGCCAGCAGCCAGGGATTGTCCACCGGGGAGCTGTTTTTT
TRBJ2-3 | once | TRBV29-1 | NA | 13 | CSVDGTFTDTQYF | TGCAGCGTTGACGGGACTTTCACAGATACGCAGTATTTT
TRBJ2-5 | many | TRBV7-3 | NA | 14 | CASSLNQGGETQYF | TGTGCCAGCAGCTTAAATCAGGGTGGCGAGACCCAGTACTTC
TRBJ2-7 | NA | TRBV5-6 | NA | 13 | CASSGGGQVEQYF | TGTGCCAGCAGCGGGGGAGGACAGGTCGAGCAGTACTTC
TRBJ1-5 | NA | TRBV2 | NA | 12 | CASSATIQPQHF | TGTGCCAGCAGCGCTACGATCCAGCCCCAGCATTTT
TRBJ2-3 | NA | TRBV25-1 | NA | 12 | CASSGMPYPQYF | TGTGCCAGCAGTGGAATGCCCTATCCGCAGTATTTT
TRBJ2-1 | many | TRBV6-2/TRBV6-3 | NA | 14 | CASSSSDSYNEQFF | TGTGCCAGCAGCTCCTCGGACAGCTACAATGAGCAGTTCTTC
TRBJ2-3 | NA | TRBV7-7 | TRBD1 | 15 | CASSSGTGIHGTQYF | TGTGCTAGCAGCTCCGGGACAGGGATACATGGTACGCAGTATTTT